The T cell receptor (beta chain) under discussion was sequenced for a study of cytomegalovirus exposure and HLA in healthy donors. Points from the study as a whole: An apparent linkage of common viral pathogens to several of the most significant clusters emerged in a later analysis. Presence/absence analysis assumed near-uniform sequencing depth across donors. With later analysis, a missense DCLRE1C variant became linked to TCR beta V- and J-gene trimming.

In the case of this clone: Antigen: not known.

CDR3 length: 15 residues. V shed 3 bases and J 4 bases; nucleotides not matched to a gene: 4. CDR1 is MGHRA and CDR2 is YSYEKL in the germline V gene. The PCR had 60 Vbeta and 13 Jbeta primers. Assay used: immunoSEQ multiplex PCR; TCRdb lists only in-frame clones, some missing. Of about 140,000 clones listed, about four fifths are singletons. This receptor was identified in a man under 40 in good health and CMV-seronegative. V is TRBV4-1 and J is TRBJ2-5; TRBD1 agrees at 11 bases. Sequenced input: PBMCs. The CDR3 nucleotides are TGCGCCAGCAGCCAGGACAGGGGGCGAGGAGAGACCCAGTACTTC. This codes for CASSQDRGRGETQYF.